Listed below are T cell receptor beta chains from one sample, sequenced in a study of shared clonotypes between healthy human individuals. TCRdb's copy holds only in-frame clones and misses some; the assay was immunoSEQ multiplex PCR. The table has around 1.9 million clones, about 94% seen once. Sample: naive CD8+ T cells from PBMCs. Source of these receptors: a man younger than 35 in good health. Some clones in this sample may be carry-over from other donors' samples. The conserved cysteine and the conserved F or W are not part of the CDR3 here. The order of the fields is J gene, V gene, CDR3 protein.

j_call: TRBJ2-5
v_call: TRBV7-2
cdr3_aa: ASRGVLAETQY

j_call: TRBJ2-7
v_call: TRBV9
cdr3_aa: ASSVGRTSGNEQY

j_call: TRBJ1-2
v_call: TRBV29-1
cdr3_aa: SVRADLYGYT

j_call: TRBJ1-1
v_call: TRBV6-5
cdr3_aa: ASSPQEGGFTEAF

j_call: TRBJ2-3
v_call: TRBV7-9
cdr3_aa: ASSLTAGGGTDTQY

j_call: TRBJ1-2
v_call: TRBV28
cdr3_aa: ASSRIGDSSDYT

j_call: TRBJ2-1
v_call: TRBV5-4
cdr3_aa: ASSAGTSKYNEQF

j_call: TRBJ2-7
v_call: TRBV5-1
cdr3_aa: ASSPPGQGAGEQY

j_call: TRBJ2-3
v_call: TRBV6-5
cdr3_aa: ASSLTRATTDTQY

j_call: TRBJ2-5
v_call: TRBV2
cdr3_aa: ASIEWGQGGETQY

j_call: TRBJ2-7
v_call: TRBV30
cdr3_aa: AWSVMAGGDQY

j_call: TRBJ1-1
v_call: TRBV28
cdr3_aa: ASSWGGQLNTEAF

j_call: TRBJ2-7
v_call: TRBV10-3
cdr3_aa: AIRTESSYEQY

j_call: TRBJ2-7
v_call: TRBV28
cdr3_aa: ASSTTGGGGEQY

j_call: TRBJ2-7
v_call: TRBV6-1
cdr3_aa: ASSEAADYEQY

j_call: TRBJ2-7
v_call: TRBV27
cdr3_aa: ASSPRTSGTPYEQY

j_call: TRBJ2-3
v_call: TRBV30
cdr3_aa: AWIRGAGKPIRGDTQY

j_call: TRBJ2-7
v_call: TRBV9
cdr3_aa: ASSVAPGSSYEQY

j_call: TRBJ2-1
v_call: TRBV28
cdr3_aa: ASSLRLAGVNEQF

j_call: TRBJ1-2
v_call: TRBV27
cdr3_aa: ASSFSAGLLYGYT

j_call: TRBJ2-7
v_call: TRBV30
cdr3_aa: AWIGERGPYEQY

j_call: TRBJ2-7
v_call: TRBV7-9
cdr3_aa: ASSPRDRESEQY

j_call: TRBJ1-1
v_call: TRBV19
cdr3_aa: ASSLGRTMNTEAF

j_call: TRBJ2-2
v_call: TRBV5-1
cdr3_aa: ASSLSTGGGELF

j_call: TRBJ2-5
v_call: TRBV7-2
cdr3_aa: ASSLAIFQETQY

j_call: TRBJ2-3
v_call: TRBV14
cdr3_aa: ASSQRWTSGKTDTQY

j_call: TRBJ1-5
v_call: TRBV28
cdr3_aa: ASGDTMAQH

j_call: TRBJ2-7
v_call: TRBV7-8
cdr3_aa: ASSLGRDEQY

j_call: TRBJ1-3
v_call: TRBV19
cdr3_aa: ASSLERASGNTIY

j_call: TRBJ2-5
v_call: TRBV4-3
cdr3_aa: ASSQGVQETQY

j_call: TRBJ1-5
v_call: TRBV18
cdr3_aa: ASSGLDRQNQPQH

j_call: TRBJ1-1
v_call: TRBV19
cdr3_aa: ASSINFPGNTEAF

j_call: TRBJ2-1
v_call: TRBV5-4
cdr3_aa: ASSPWTAHYNEQF

j_call: TRBJ2-3
v_call: TRBV29-1
cdr3_aa: SVVLWTPRPTDTQY

j_call: TRBJ1-1
v_call: TRBV4-1
cdr3_aa: ASSPTGGTEAF

j_call: TRBJ2-3
v_call: TRBV7-9
cdr3_aa: ASSPHGATDTQY

j_call: TRBJ2-6
v_call: TRBV7-9
cdr3_aa: ASSRGSGANVLT

j_call: TRBJ1-2
v_call: TRBV6-1
cdr3_aa: ASKDGHYGYT

j_call: TRBJ2-5
v_call: TRBV7-9
cdr3_aa: ASSSRTGQETQY

j_call: TRBJ1-5
v_call: TRBV6-1
cdr3_aa: ASSEYNNNQPQH

j_call: TRBJ1-2
v_call: TRBV5-4
cdr3_aa: ASSSSPRTGFNYGYT

j_call: TRBJ2-5
v_call: TRBV19
cdr3_aa: ASSIDEGGRETQY

j_call: TRBJ2-1
v_call: TRBV2
cdr3_aa: ASSDGAGDEQF

j_call: TRBJ2-7
v_call: TRBV27
cdr3_aa: ASSWGSRRGEQY

j_call: TRBJ2-3
v_call: TRBV2
cdr3_aa: ASSDSGQGTDTQY

j_call: TRBJ1-1
v_call: TRBV6-1
cdr3_aa: ASKSDRGNTEAF

j_call: TRBJ2-3
v_call: TRBV28
cdr3_aa: ASSLKGGSYTDTQY

j_call: TRBJ2-2
v_call: TRBV9
cdr3_aa: ASSVNFREETGTGELF

j_call: TRBJ2-7
v_call: TRBV6-1
cdr3_aa: ASRDRMVEQY